This is a list of T cell receptor beta chains from one sample in a study of cytomegalovirus exposure and HLA in healthy donors. The table came from immunoSEQ multiplex PCR; TCRdb's copy has only in-frame clones and leaves some out. This sample's table reports about 34,000 clones. Sequenced: PBMCs. These TCRs come from a human donor in good health. The CDR3 runs from the conserved cysteine through the conserved F or W. The D gene is left open where the match is weak. Not all rows give a size; the values are once, few, many and, for expanded clones, a class.

d_gene	v_gene	abundance	j_gene	len	CDR3aa	CDR3nt
TRBD2	TRBV18	.	TRBJ2-2	18	CASSPRTSGATNTGELFF	TGTGCCAGCTCACCAAGGACTAGCGGGGCAACTAACACCGGGGAGCTGTTTTTT
.	TRBV7-8	.	TRBJ1-2	15	CASSQQGALNYGYTF	TGTGCCAGCAGCCAACAAGGGGCCCTTAACTATGGCTACACCTTC
TRBD1	TRBV6-6	.	TRBJ2-1	14	CATLFGQGANEQFF	TGTGCCACCTTATTCGGACAGGGGGCCAATGAGCAGTTCTTC
.	TRBV13	.	TRBJ2-7	13	CASSLRRFHEQYF	TGTGCCAGCAGCTTACGGCGGTTTCACGAGCAGTACTTC
TRBD2	TRBV30	.	TRBJ2-7	15	CAWSVRGSGAYEQYF	TGTGCCTGGAGTGTTCGGGGAAGCGGGGCCTACGAGCAGTACTTC
.	TRBV6-1	.	TRBJ2-2	12	CASSDLTGELFF	TGTGCCAGCAGTGACCTGACCGGGGAACTGTTTTTT
.	TRBV27	.	TRBJ2-1	12	CASSLGGNEQFF	TGTGCCAGCAGTTTAGGAGGCAATGAGCAGTTCTTC
TRBD1	TRBV15	.	TRBJ1-2	15	CATSFSTGGSYGYTF	TGTGCCACCAGCTTTTCGACAGGGGGCAGCTATGGCTACACCTTC
.	TRBV29-1	.	TRBJ2-3	13	CSVVGGSTDTQYF	TGCAGCGTTGTGGGGGGTAGCACAGATACGCAGTATTTT
TRBD1	TRBV9	.	TRBJ1-4	15	CASSVDRDSGEKLFF	TGTGCCAGCAGCGTGGACCGGGACAGCGGGGAAAAACTGTTTTTT
.	TRBV5-6	.	TRBJ2-7	13	CASSLWQGVEQYF	TGTGCCAGCAGCCTGTGGCAAGGGGTCGAGCAGTACTTC
TRBD2	TRBV5-6	.	TRBJ2-2	16	CASSLALAGYFGELFF	TGTGCCAGCAGCTTGGCACTAGCGGGGTATTTCGGGGAGCTGTTTTTT
.	TRBV30	.	TRBJ2-7	12	CASGTNAYEQYF	TGTGCCTCCGGGACAAATGCCTACGAGCAGTACTTC
TRBD1	TRBV7-3	.	TRBJ2-2	17	CASSPDGDRSNTGELFF	TGTGCCAGCAGCCCAGACGGGGACAGATCGAACACCGGGGAGCTGTTTTTT
.	TRBV18	.	TRBJ2-3	12	CASSPSTDKQYF	TGTGCCAGCTCCCCCAGCACAGATAAGCAGTATTTT
.	TRBV30	.	TRBJ2-5	11	CACDSQENQYF	TGTGCCTGTGACAGCCAAGAGAACCAGTACTTC
.	TRBV18	.	TRBJ1-1	14	CASSKGAGNTEAFF	TGTGCCAGCTCAAAAGGGGCTGGGAACACTGAAGCTTTCTTT
TRBD1	TRBV19	.	TRBJ1-5	16	CASTPSDRSSNQPQHF	TGTGCCAGTACCCCATCGGACAGGAGTAGCAATCAGCCCCAGCATTTT
.	TRBV14	.	TRBJ1-2	15	CASSPALRGAEGYTF	TGTGCCAGCAGCCCCGCCTTAAGGGGCGCGGAAGGCTACACCTTC
TRBD1	TRBV7-2	.	TRBJ1-5	17	CASSFQPQGAGSQPQHF	TGTGCCAGCAGCTTCCAACCACAGGGGGCCGGTAGTCAGCCCCAGCATTTT
.	TRBV30	.	TRBJ2-6	15	CAWSRQSSGANVLTF	TGTGCCTGGAGTCGACAGAGCTCTGGGGCCAACGTCCTGACTTTC
TRBD1	TRBV2	.	TRBJ1-1	17	CASTEMMRDRANTEAFF	TGTGCCAGCACTGAGATGATGCGGGACAGGGCAAACACTGAAGCTTTCTTT
TRBD2	TRBV7-9	.	TRBJ2-5	17	CASSRGRSGGVQETQYF	TGTGCCAGCAGCCGAGGTCGGAGCGGGGGGGTACAAGAGACCCAGTACTTC
.	TRBV28	.	TRBJ1-6	12	CASSVKIGGNHF	TGTGCCAGCAGTGTCAAAATCGGGGGAAACCACTTT
TRBD1	TRBV7-8	.	TRBJ2-7	15	CASSSGGQGAYEQYF	TGTGCCAGCAGCTCAGGGGGCCAGGGGGCCTACGAGCAGTACTTC
.	TRBV5-6	.	TRBJ1-1	13	CASSFGGDTEAFF	TGTGCCAGCAGCTTTGGAGGGGACACTGAAGCTTTCTTT
TRBD1	TRBV19	.	TRBJ1-1	14	CASSLRGPNTEAFF	TGTGCCAGTAGCCTCAGGGGGCCAAACACTGAAGCTTTCTTT
.	TRBV18	.	TRBJ1-4	13	CASSLDSNEKLFF	TGTGCCAGCTCATTAGACAGCAATGAAAAACTGTTTTTT
.	TRBV7-6	medium-sized	TRBJ2-1	15	CASSLTESSYNEQFF	TGTGCCAGCAGCTTGACAGAGAGCTCCTACAATGAGCAGTTCTTC
.	TRBV6-5	.	TRBJ1-4	14	CASRAQGYGEKLFF	TGTGCCAGCAGAGCTCAGGGATATGGTGAAAAACTGTTTTTT
.	TRBV4-1	.	TRBJ2-2	17	CASSQEGAFSNTGELFF	TGCGCCAGCAGCCAAGAGGGGGCCTTCTCGAACACCGGGGAGCTGTTTTTT
TRBD1	TRBV28	.	TRBJ2-5	14	CASRRQGAGETQYF	TGTGCCAGCCGTAGACAGGGGGCAGGGGAGACCCAGTACTTC
.	TRBV25-1	.	TRBJ2-7	13	CASSRQLSYEQYF	TGTGCCAGCAGCCGACAGCTATCCTACGAGCAGTACTTC